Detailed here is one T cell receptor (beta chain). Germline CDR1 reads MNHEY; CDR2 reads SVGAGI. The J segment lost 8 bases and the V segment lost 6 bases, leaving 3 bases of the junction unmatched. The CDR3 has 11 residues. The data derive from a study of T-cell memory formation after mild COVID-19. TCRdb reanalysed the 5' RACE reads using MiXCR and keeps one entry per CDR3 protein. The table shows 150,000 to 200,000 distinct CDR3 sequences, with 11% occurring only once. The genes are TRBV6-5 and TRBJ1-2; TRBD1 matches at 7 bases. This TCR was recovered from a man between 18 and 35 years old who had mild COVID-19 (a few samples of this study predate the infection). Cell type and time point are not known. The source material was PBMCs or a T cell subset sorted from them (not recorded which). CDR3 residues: CASRNRGGYTF. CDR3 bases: TGTGCCAGCAGAAACAGGGGCGGCTACACCTTC.